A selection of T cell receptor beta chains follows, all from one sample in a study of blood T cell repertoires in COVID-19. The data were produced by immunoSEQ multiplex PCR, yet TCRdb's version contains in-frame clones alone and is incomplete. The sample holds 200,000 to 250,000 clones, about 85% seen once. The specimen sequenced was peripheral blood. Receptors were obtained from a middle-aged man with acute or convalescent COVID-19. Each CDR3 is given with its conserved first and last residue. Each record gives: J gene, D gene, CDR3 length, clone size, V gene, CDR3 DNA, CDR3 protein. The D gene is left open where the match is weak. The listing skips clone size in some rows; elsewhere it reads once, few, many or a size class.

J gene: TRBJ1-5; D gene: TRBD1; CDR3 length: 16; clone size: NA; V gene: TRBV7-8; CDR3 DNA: TGTGCCAGCAGCTCGACAGGGGTTAATAGCAATCAGCCCCAGCATTTT; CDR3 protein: CASSSTGVNSNQPQHF
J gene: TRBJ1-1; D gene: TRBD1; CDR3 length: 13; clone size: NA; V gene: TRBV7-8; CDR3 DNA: TGTGCCAGCAGCTTTGACAGGGACACTGAAGCTTTCTTT; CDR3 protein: CASSFDRDTEAFF
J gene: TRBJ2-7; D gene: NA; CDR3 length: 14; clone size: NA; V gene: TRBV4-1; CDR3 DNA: TGCGCCAGCAGCCAAGATGAAGCCACCTACGAGCAGTACTTC; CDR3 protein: CASSQDEATYEQYF
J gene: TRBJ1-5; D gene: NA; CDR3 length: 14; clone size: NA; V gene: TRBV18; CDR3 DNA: TGTGCCAGCTCACGGGAGGGGGGACCTCAGCCCCAGCATTTT; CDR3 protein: CASSREGGPQPQHF
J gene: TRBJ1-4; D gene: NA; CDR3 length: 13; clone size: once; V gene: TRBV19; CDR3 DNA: TGTGCCAGTAGTGCGGCCGAGAGAGAAAAACTGTTTTTT; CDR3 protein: CASSAAEREKLFF
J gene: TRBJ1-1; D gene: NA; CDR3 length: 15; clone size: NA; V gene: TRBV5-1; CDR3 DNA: TGCGCCAGCAGCTTGGGGAATCTCGGGGGGACTGAAGCTTTCTTT; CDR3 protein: CASSLGNLGGTEAFF
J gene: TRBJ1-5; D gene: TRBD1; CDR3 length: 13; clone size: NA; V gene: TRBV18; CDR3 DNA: TGTGCCAGCTCAACGGACAGGGATCAGCCCCAGCATTTT; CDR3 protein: CASSTDRDQPQHF
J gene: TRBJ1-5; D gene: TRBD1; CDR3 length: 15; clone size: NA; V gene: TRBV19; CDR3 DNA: TGTGCCAGTAGTATTATCGGGACAGGGAATCAGCCCCAGCATTTT; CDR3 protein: CASSIIGTGNQPQHF
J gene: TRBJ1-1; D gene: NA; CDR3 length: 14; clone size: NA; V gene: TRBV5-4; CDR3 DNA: TGTGCCAGCAGCTTGCAGGGGTGGGACACTGAAGCTTTCTTT; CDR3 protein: CASSLQGWDTEAFF
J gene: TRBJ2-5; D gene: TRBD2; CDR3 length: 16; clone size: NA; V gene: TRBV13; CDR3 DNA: TGTGCCAGCAGCTTAGGCGGCGGGGGGGCCCGTGAGACCCAGTACTTC; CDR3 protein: CASSLGGGGARETQYF
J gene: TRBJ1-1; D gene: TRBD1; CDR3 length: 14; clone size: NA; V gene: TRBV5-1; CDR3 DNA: TGCGCCAGCAGCTACGGGACAGGGCCCTCTGAAGCTTTCTTT; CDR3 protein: CASSYGTGPSEAFF
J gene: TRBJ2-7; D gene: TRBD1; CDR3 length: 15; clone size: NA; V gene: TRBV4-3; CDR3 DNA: TGCGCCAGCAGCCAAGAGAGGGACAGCTTCTACGAGCAGTACTTC; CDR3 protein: CASSQERDSFYEQYF
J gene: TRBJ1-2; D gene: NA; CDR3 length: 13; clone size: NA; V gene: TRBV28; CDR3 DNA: TGTGCCAGCAGTTTAGGGGGCGCGGATGGCTACACCTTC; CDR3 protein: CASSLGGADGYTF
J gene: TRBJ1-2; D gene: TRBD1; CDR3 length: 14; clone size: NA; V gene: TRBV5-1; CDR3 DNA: TGCGCCAGCAGCGGAGGGGACAGGGCGAGTGGCTACACCTTC; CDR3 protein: CASSGGDRASGYTF
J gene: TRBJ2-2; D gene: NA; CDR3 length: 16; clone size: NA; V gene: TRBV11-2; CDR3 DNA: TGTGCCAGCAGCTTGAACGCAGGAACCGACACCGGGGAGCTGTTTTTT; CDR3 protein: CASSLNAGTDTGELFF